This TCR beta chain was sequenced during a study of T cell responses to AZD1222 COVID-19 vaccine. Study background: Whether given at about 4 or about 12 weeks, second doses were pooled.

Study findings and constraints: At baseline, just five or six AZD1222 recipients tested seropositive. In all cases, repertoires were sampled only after the peak T cell response. Vaccine-associated CD4 TCRs ranged over spike, dominating at 160-218 and 743-854.

Concerning this clone: Its antigen is currently unknown.

Generated by immunoSEQ multiplex PCR, the TCRdb table keeps only in-frame clones and is missing some. This sample has just over 150,000 clones, with roughly nine tenths found just once. Trimming took off 6 bases at V and 0 bases at J, with 18 bases between the two ends. The CDR3 is 16 residues long. Germline CDR1 is MDHEN and CDR2 is SYDVKM. The chain is built from TRBV28 and TRBJ2-7; D gene uncertain. The TCR comes from an adult in good health. This specimen was peripheral blood, taken on day 0 of AZD1222 vaccination. CDR3 amino acids: CASSPLDFTSSYEQYF. In nucleotides, the CDR3 is TGTGCCAGCAGCCCCCTCGACTTCACGTCCTCCTACGAGCAGTACTTC.